The 8 T cell receptor beta chains below were found in one sample sequenced in a study of T cells in Graves' hyperthyroidism and ophthalmopathy. The CDR3 regions of TCR beta were amplified from RNA transcripts. Carried out on the TCR CDR3, a first-round RT-PCR used the HTBI primer set. Using its own MiXCR run on the multiplex PCR reads, TCRdb lists one record per CDR3 protein. The sample lists nearly 750,000 distinct CDR3 sequences; approximately 36% were seen once. The sequencing sample was made of blood. These receptors were taken from a woman aged 40 to 49 with Graves' hyperthyroidism.

In its sample, this clonotype was seen many times. The chain joins TRBV18 to TRBJ1-2; D not certain. The germline CDR1 and CDR2 sequences are KGHSH and LQKENI. CDR3 length equals 16 residues. Trimming cost V 2 bases and J 7 bases, with 20 bases left between them. The CDR3 DNA reads TGTGCCAGCTCACCATCCAGCAGGCCCTCCGAGGGTGGCTACACCTTC. Residues: CASSPSSRPSEGGYTF.

The chain recombines TRBV7-2 with TRBJ2-5; D possibly corresponds to TRBD1 (5 bases). Trimming took 5 bases from V and 5 from J, leaving 15 bases between them. Germline lookup yields CDR1 SGHTA and CDR2 FQGNSA. This CDR3 region has 14 residues. The chain's CDR3 is CASSLRWGRETQYF. The CDR3 nucleotides are TGTGCCAGCAGCCTTCGATGGGGCCGGGAGACCCAGTACTTC.

There are many counts of this clonotype. V is TRBV7-2 and J is TRBJ2-5; D remains ambiguous. The CDR3 runs 11 residues. Per the germline V gene, CDR1 is SGHTA and CDR2 is FQGNSA. Trimming stripped 5 bases from V and 5 bases from J, with 6 bases between. CDR3 region: CASSTSETQYF. The CDR3 region has the DNA TGTGCCAGCAGCACAAGTGAGACCCAGTACTTC.

This clonotype came up once. A much larger clone differs from this one at a single base, so this may be a read error. The rearrangement uses TRBV4-3 and TRBJ2-7; D remains ambiguous. The germline gives CDR1 LGHNA, CDR2 YSLEER. Trimming shortened V by 5 bases and J by 4 bases, and 12 bases separated the two germline ends. CDR3 length: 13 residues. CDR3 amino acids: CASSTYASYEQYF. The CDR3 nucleotides read TGCGCCAGCAGCACCTATGCGAGTTACGAGCAGTACTTC.

This clonotype was counted only a few times. This sequence joins TRBV2 and TRBJ1-1; D gene uncertain. From germline, CDR1 is SNHLY and CDR2 FYNNEI. CDR3 length equals 16 residues. The V end lost 5 bases, the J end lost 0 bases, and 16 bases lay between the germline ends. In DNA form, the CDR3 reads TGTGCCAGCAGTCAGGAGGCCCTTTTAATGAACACTGAAGCTTTCTTT. Protein sequence: CASSQEALLMNTEAFF.

This clonotype was seen a single time. The rearrangement links TRBV4-3 to TRBJ2-7; D tentatively fits TRBD1 or TRBD2 (5 bases each). The germline V and J ends were trimmed by 4 bases and 5 bases, with 18 bases remaining between them. CDR3 length: 15 residues. Germline V gene data show CDR1 as LGHNA and CDR2 as YSLEER. CDR3 residues: CASSLGTPLTHEQYF. CDR3 in DNA: TGCGCCAGCAGCCTCGGGACGCCCTTAACCCACGAGCAGTACTTC.

The V gene is TRBV11-2, the J gene TRBJ2-7; D uncertain. Trimming removed 4 bases at V and 3 bases at J, with 16 bases between. The length of the CDR3 is 15 residues. Germline-derived CDR1 and CDR2 are SGHAT and FQNNGV. CDR3 bases: TGTGCCAGCAGCTACGGGCCAAGCTATGGCTACGAGCAGTACTTC. As protein: CASSYGPSYGYEQYF.

This clonotype came up a few times. V is TRBV2 and J is TRBJ2-7, with 9 bases aligning to TRBD1. The CDR3 runs to 16 residues. In germline, CDR1 is SNHLY, CDR2 FYNNEI. The J segment lost 4 bases and the V segment lost 6 bases, leaving 13 bases of the junction unmatched. In nucleotides, the CDR3 is TGTGCCAGCAGACCCCCCCCGGGACAGGGCCGTTACGAGCAGTACTTC. Encoded protein: CASRPPPGQGRYEQYF.